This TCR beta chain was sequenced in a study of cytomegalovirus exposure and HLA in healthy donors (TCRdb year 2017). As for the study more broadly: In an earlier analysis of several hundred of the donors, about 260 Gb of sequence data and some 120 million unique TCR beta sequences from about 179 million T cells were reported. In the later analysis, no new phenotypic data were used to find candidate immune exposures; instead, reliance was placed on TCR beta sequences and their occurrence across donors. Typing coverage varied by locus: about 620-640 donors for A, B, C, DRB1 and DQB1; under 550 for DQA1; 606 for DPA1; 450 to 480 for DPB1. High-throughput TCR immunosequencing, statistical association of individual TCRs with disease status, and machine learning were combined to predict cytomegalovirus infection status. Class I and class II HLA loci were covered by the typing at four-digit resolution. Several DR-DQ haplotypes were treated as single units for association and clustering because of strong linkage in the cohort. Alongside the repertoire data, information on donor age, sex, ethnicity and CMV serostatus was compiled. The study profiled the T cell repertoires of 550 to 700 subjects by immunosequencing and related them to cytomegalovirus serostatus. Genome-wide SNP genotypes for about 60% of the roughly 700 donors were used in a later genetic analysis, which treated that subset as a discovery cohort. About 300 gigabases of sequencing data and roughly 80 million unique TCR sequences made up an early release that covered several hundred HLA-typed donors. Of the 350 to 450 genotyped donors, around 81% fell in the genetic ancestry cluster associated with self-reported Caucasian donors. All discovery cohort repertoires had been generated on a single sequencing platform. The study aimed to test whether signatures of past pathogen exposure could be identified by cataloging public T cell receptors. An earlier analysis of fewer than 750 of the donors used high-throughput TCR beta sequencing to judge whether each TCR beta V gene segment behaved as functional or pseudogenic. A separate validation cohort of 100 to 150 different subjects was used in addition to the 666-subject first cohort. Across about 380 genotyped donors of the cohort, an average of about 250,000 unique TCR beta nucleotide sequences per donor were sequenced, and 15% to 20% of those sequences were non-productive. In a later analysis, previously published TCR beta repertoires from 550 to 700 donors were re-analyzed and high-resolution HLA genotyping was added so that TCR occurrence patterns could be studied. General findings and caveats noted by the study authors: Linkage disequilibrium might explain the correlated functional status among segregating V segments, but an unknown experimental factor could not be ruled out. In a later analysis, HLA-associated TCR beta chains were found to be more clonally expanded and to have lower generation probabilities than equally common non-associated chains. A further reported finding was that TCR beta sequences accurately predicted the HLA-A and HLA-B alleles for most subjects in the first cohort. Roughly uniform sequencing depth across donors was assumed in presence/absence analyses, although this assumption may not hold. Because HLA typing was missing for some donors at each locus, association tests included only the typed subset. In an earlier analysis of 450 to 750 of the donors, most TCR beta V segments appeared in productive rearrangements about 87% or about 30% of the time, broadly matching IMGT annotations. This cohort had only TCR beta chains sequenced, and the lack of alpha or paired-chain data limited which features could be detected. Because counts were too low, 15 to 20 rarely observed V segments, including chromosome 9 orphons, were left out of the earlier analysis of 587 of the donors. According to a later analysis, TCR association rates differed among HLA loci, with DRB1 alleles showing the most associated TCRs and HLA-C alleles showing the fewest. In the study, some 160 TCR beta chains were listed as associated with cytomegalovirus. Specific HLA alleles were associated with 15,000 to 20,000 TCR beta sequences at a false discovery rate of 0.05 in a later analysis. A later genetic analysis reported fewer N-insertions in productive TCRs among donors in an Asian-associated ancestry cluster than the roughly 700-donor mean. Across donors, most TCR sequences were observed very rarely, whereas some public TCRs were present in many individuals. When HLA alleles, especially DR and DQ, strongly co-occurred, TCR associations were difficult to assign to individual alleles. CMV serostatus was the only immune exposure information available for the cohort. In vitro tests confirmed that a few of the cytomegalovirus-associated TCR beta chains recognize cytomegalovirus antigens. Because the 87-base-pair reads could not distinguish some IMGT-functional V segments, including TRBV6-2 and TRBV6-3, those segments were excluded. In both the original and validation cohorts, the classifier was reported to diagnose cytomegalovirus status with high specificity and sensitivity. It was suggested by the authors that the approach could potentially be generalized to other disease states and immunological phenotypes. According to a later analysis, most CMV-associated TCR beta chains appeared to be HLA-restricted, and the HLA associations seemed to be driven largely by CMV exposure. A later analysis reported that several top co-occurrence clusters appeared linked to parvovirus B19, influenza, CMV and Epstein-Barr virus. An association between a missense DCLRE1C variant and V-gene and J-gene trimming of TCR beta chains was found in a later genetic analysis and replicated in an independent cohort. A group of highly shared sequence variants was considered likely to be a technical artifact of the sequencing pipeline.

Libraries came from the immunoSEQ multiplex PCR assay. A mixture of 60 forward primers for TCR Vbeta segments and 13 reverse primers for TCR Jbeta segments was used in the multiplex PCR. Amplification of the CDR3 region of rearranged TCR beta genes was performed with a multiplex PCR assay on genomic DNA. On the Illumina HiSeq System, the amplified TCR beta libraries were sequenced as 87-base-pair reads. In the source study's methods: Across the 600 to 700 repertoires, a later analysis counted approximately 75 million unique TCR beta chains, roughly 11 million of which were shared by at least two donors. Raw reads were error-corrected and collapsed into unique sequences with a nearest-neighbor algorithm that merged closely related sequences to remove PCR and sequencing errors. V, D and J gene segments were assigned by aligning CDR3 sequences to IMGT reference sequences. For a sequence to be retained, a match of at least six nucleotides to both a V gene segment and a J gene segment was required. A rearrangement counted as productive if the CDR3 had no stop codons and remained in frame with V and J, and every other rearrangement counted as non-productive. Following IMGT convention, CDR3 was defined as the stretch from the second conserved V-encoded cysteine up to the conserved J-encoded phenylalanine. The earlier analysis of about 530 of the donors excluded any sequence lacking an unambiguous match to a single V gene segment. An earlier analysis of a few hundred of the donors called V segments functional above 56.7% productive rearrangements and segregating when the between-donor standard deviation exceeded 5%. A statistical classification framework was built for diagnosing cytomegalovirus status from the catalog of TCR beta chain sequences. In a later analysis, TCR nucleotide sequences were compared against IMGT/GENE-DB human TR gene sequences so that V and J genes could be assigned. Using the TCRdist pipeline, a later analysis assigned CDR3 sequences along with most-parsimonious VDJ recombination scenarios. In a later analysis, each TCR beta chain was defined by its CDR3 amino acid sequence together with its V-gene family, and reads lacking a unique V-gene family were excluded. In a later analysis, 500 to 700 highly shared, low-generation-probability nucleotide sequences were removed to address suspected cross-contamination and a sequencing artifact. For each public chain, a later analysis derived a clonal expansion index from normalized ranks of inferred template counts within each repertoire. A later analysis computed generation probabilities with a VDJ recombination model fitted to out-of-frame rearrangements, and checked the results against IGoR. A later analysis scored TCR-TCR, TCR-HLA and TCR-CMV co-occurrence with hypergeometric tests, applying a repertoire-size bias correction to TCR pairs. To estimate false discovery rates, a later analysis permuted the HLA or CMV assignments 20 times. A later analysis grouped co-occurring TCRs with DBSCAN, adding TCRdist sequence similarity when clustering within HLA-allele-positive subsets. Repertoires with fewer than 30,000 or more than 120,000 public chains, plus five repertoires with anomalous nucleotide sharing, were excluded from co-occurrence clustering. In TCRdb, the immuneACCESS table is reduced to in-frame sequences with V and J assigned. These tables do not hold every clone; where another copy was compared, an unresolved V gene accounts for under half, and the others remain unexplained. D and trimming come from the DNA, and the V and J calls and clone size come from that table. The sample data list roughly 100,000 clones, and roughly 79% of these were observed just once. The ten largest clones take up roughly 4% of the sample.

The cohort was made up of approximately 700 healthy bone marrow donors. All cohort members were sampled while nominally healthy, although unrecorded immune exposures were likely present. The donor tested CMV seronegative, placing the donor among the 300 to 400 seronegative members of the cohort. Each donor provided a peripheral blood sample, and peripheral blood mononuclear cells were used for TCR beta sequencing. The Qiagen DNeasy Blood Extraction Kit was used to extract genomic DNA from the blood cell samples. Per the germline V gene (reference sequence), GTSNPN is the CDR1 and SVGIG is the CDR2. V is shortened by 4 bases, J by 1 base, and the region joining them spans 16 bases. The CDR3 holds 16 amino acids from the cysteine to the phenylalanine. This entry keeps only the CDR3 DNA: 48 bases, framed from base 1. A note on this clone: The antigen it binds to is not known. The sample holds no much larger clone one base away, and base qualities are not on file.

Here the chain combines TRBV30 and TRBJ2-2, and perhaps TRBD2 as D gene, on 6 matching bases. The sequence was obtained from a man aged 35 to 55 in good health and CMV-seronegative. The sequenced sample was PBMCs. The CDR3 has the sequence CAWTKEGRQNTGELFF. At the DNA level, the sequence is TGTGCCTGGACCAAGGAGGGGAGGCAGAACACCGGGGAGCTGTTTTTT.